One sample yielded the 19 T cell receptor beta chains listed below, sequenced in a study of blood T cell repertoires in COVID-19. Clones were read by immunoSEQ multiplex PCR, and TCRdb kept only the in-frame ones, dropping some. The sample lists 150,000 or so clones; more than 75% were seen once. The sequencing sample was made of peripheral blood. Source of these receptors: a human donor with acute or convalescent COVID-19. The donor label of this sample is uncertain.

The V gene is TRBV19, the J gene TRBJ1-3, with a weak D call TRBD1 (5 bases). Germline CDR1 is LNHDA and CDR2 is SQIVND (reference sequence). The CDR3 contains 13 residues. V lost 9 bases and J 2 bases, leaving 11 bases between the germline ends. CDR3 sequence: CASAGVAGNTIYF. As DNA, the CDR3 is TGTGCCAGCGCGGGGGTAGCTGGAAACACCATATATTTT.

The chain employs TRBV19 and TRBJ1-5; a weak D match, TRBD1 (6 bases). This CDR3 spans 13 amino acids. CDR1 is LNHDA, CDR2 SQIVND, per germline (reference sequence). The V end was cut by 5 bases, the J end by 6 bases, with 11 bases between. For the CDR3, the DNA is TGTGCCAGTAGTCCTGACAGGTTTCAGCCCCAGCATTTT. It codes for CASSPDRFQPQHF.

This clone was counted a single time. The CDR3 DNA follows: TGTGCCAGCAGTGACTCTAGCGACGGAGGGTCTGAAGCTTTCTTT. Translating gives CASSDSSDGGSEAFF. The rearrangement joins TRBV6-4 to TRBJ1-1; no clear D. Trimming pared 0 bases from V and 6 bases from J, leaving 14 bases between. Germline assignment: CDR1 MRHNA and CDR2 SNTAGT. The CDR3 sequence is 15 residues long.

The rearrangement links TRBV7-2 to TRBJ1-1; the D gene is possibly TRBD1 (5 bases). Germline values: CDR1 SGHTA, CDR2 FQGNSA. The CDR3 covers 13 residues. V lost 2 bases, J lost 6 bases, and 10 bases lay in between. The CDR3 is CASSLTPGPEAFF. CDR3 in DNA: TGTGCCAGCAGCTTAACGCCAGGGCCTGAAGCTTTCTTT.

This sequence joins TRBV3-1 (or the pseudogene TRBV3-2) and TRBJ2-1; TRBD1 matches 10 bases. Unmatched junction bases numbered 15, after V lost 5 bases and J lost 8 bases. The CDR3 loop spans 17 amino acids. Germline CDR1 reads LGHDT; CDR2 reads YNNKEL (reference sequence). The CDR3 coding sequence is TGTGCCAGCAGCAGCTTAACGGGGGGACAGGGGATCTATGAGCAGTTCTTC. It yields the protein CASSSLTGGQGIYEQFF.

The chain employs TRBV5-6 and TRBJ1-2; D gene unclear. With 3 bases removed from V and 1 base from J, the gap between germline ends came to 13 bases. Germline V gene sequence: CDR1 SGHDT, CDR2 YYEEEE. The CDR3 length is 15 residues. CDR3 sequence (DNA): TGTGCCAGCAGCTCCCCGAGGGAAGATAACTATGGCTACACCTTC. Its translation is CASSSPREDNYGYTF.

V usage is TRBV9 and J usage is TRBJ2-6, with 9 bases matching TRBD1. The trim removed 3 bases at V and 2 bases at J, leaving 0 bases unmatched. Germline-derived CDR1 and CDR2 are SGDLS and YYNGEE. The CDR3 runs to 15 residues. The CDR3 coding sequence is TGTGCCAGCAGCGGGGACAGGGCTGGGGCCAACGTCCTGACTTTC. Translating it yields CASSGDRAGANVLTF.

This chain links TRBV19 with TRBJ1-4, with 7 bases lining up with TRBD1. The trim removed 5 bases at V and 6 bases at J, leaving 9 bases unmatched. The CDR3 totals 15 residues. Germline V gene lookup returns CDR1 LNHDA and CDR2 SQIVND (reference sequence). CDR3 protein: CASSSRQGRDEKLFF. The CDR3 DNA reads as TGTGCCAGTAGTTCTCGACAGGGAAGAGATGAAAAACTGTTTTTT.

The genes are TRBV2 and TRBJ1-2; tentatively, D is TRBD1 (6 bases). The CDR3 consists of 14 residues. Germline assignment: CDR1 SNHLY and CDR2 FYNNEI. V lost 6 bases and J 1 base, leaving 12 bases between the germline ends. The CDR3 DNA follows: TGTGCCAGCAGCCCGAGGGGGGGTAACTATGGCTACACCTTC. It encodes CASSPRGGNYGYTF.

The rearrangement links TRBV11-2 to TRBJ2-3, with TRBD2 matching 7 bases. V lost 10 bases to trimming and J lost 3 bases; unmatched junction nucleotides: 16. CDR3 length equals 16 residues. Per the germline V gene, CDR1 is SGHAT and CDR2 is FQNNGV. The CDR3 sequence is CATAALTGGETDTQYF. CDR3 nucleotide sequence: TGTGCCACCGCGGCACTTACGGGGGGAGAGACAGATACGCAGTATTTT.

The gene calls are TRBV27 and TRBJ2-5; 7 bases are a match to TRBD2. This CDR3 is 17 amino acids long. V dropped 2 bases and J dropped 0; count of bases not matched to a gene: 9. Germline-derived CDR1 and CDR2 are MNHEY and SMNVEV (reference sequence). This chain's CDR3 is CASSLNLPSGHQETQYF. For the CDR3, the DNA is TGTGCCAGCAGTTTAAATTTGCCTAGCGGCCACCAAGAGACCCAGTACTTC.

This clone was picked up a small number of times. The chain links TRBV18 to TRBJ1-2, with D uncertain. CDR3 length: 14 amino acids. The V end was cut by 3 bases, the J end by 1 base, with 9 bases between. CDR1 KGHSH and CDR2 LQKENI come from the germline V gene. The CDR3 coding sequence is TGTGCCAGCTCACCTAATCAGCGTAACTATGGCTACACCTTC. This encodes CASSPNQRNYGYTF.

The V gene is TRBV14, the J gene TRBJ2-1, with 7 bases aligning to TRBD1. V lost 4 bases to trimming and J lost 3 bases; unmatched junction nucleotides: 9. The V gene's germline CDR1 is SGHDN and CDR2 FVKESK. This CDR3 region has 16 residues. In DNA, the CDR3 is TGTGCCAGCAGCCCAAGACAGGGCGAAGGCTACAATGAGCAGTTCTTC. Encoded protein: CASSPRQGEGYNEQFF.

V is TRBV5-1 and J is TRBJ2-5; D might be TRBD2 (5 bases). V was cut by 4 bases and J by 7 bases, with 20 bases left in between. The germline gives CDR1 SGHRS, CDR2 YFSETQ. This CDR3 contains 15 residues. The DNA of the CDR3 is TGCGCCAGCAGCGGCTCGACTAACGATATCGGGACCCAGTACTTC. Its translation is CASSGSTNDIGTQYF.

The chain employs TRBV7-2 and TRBJ1-6, with TRBD1 matching 8 bases. The germline V gene has CDR1 SGHTA and CDR2 FQGNSA. The V segment lost 5 bases and the J segment 4 bases; nucleotides outside the gene matches: 4. This CDR3 has 15 residues. The CDR3, as DNA: TGTGCCAGCAGCCCGGACAGGGAATATAATTCACCCCTCCACTTT. This sequence encodes CASSPDREYNSPLHF.

The chain carries TRBV19 and TRBJ1-2; D may be TRBD1 (6 bases). This CDR3 contains 13 residues. The germline V gene encodes CDR1 LNHDA and CDR2 SQIVND (reference sequence). Trimming removed 4 bases from V and 6 bases from J, with 12 bases in between. The CDR3 here is CASSTGTFHGYTF. The CDR3 DNA follows: TGTGCCAGTAGTACCGGGACATTCCATGGCTACACCTTC.

The rearrangement links TRBV29-1 to TRBJ1-2, with D possibly being TRBD1 (5 bases). Per germline, CDR1 SQVTM and CDR2 ANQGSEA. The CDR3 covers 13 residues. The V end was cut by 3 bases, the J end by 4 bases, with 12 bases between. The CDR3 protein is CSVEAGGSYGYTF. The DNA of the CDR3 is TGCAGCGTTGAGGCGGGGGGGAGCTATGGCTACACCTTC.

This clone was picked up a small number of times. This CDR3 is also generated by other DNA sequences in the sample. V and J are TRBV4-1 and TRBJ1-5, with TRBD1 matching over 11 bases. V was clipped by 1 base and J by 4 bases; unmatched bases: 3. Germline loops: CDR1 MGHRA, CDR2 YSYEKL. CDR3 length equals 16 residues. The CDR3 is CASSQGTGGRNQPQHF. Here the CDR3 DNA reads TGCGCCAGCAGCCAAGGGACAGGGGGCCGGAATCAGCCCCAGCATTTT.

The table lists this clone with a count of one. The gene calls are TRBV4-2 and TRBJ2-5; TRBD2 might be the D (7 bases). Trimming shortened V by 4 bases and J by 4 bases, and 19 bases separated the two germline ends. The CDR3 runs to 16 residues. Germline lookup yields CDR1 LGHNA and CDR2 YNFKEQ. CDR3 region: CASSPRGGALGETQYF. The CDR3 coding sequence is TGTGCCAGCAGCCCAAGGGGGGGGGCCTTGGGAGAGACCCAGTACTTC.